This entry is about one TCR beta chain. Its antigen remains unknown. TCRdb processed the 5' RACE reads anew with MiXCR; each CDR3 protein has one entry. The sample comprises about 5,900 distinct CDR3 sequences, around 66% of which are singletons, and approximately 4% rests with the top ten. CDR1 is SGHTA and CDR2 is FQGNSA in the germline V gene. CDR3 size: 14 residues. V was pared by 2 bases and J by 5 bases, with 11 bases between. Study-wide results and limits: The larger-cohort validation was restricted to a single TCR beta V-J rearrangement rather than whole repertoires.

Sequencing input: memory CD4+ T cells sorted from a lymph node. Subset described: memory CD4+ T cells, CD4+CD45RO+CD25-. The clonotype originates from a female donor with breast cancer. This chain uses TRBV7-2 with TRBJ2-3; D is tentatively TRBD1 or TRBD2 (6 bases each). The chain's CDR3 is CASSLSGGGDTQYF. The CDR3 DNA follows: TGTGCCAGCAGCTTATCCGGGGGCGGAGATACGCAGTATTTT.